These 20 T cell receptor beta chains came from one sample sequenced in a study of blood T cell repertoires in COVID-19. Repertoires were generated with immunoSEQ multiplex PCR, while TCRdb's copy carries only in-frame clones and drops some. The profile shows around 95,000 clones, 80% of them singletons. The sequencing input was peripheral blood. These receptors all stem from a man aged 70 or older with active or convalescent COVID-19.

CDR3 nucleotide sequence: TGTGCCAGTTCGACAGGGGCCCGCACCGGGGAGCTGTTTTTT. Residues: CASSTGARTGELFF. The chain links TRBV5-8 to TRBJ2-2, with 8 bases fitting TRBD1. Germline CDR1 and CDR2: SGHTS and YDEGEE. The CDR3 contains 14 residues. V lost 8 bases, J lost 4 bases, and 7 bases stayed unmatched.

This clone was seen a handful of times. The genes are TRBV3-1 (or the pseudogene TRBV3-2) and TRBJ2-7; 7 positions agree with TRBD2. This CDR3 is 10 amino acids long. CDR1 is LGHDT, CDR2 YNNKEL, per germline (reference sequence). Unmatched junction bases numbered 1, after V lost 11 bases and J lost 3 bases. The CDR3 coding sequence is TGTGCCGCGGGAGACTACGAGCAGTACTTC. Its translation: CAAGDYEQYF.

The chain carries TRBV7-2 and TRBJ1-6, with TRBD1 matching over 9 bases. Trimming cost V 6 bases and J 8 bases; bases outside gene matches: 8. Germline CDR1 SGHTA, CDR2 FQGNSA. The CDR3 is made up of 15 amino acids. The CDR3: CASRLQGARHSPLHF. CDR3 bases: TGTGCCAGCAGGTTACAGGGGGCGCGTCATTCACCCCTCCACTTT. Full variable domain (outside the CDR3, taken from reference TRBV7-2 and TRBJ1-6): GAGVSQSPSNKVTEKGKDVELRCDPISGHTALYWYRQSLGQGLEFLIYFQGNSAPDKSGLPSDRFSAERTGGSVSTLTIQRTQQEDSAVYLCASRLQGARHSPLHFGNGTRLTVT.

The chain recombines TRBV7-6 with TRBJ2-1, with D possibly matching TRBD1 (6 bases). The CDR3 totals 13 residues. The V gene's germline CDR1 is SGHVS and CDR2 FNYEAQ. V was trimmed by 1 base and J by 5 bases, leaving 6 bases between them. CDR3 sequence (DNA): TGTGCCAGCAGCTTAGGGACAGACAATGAGCAGTTCTTC. It specifies CASSLGTDNEQFF.

The genes are TRBV18 and TRBJ2-3, with 12 bases that match TRBD2. Germline values: CDR1 KGHSH, CDR2 LQKENI. The CDR3 spans 16 residues. Trimming cost V 3 bases and J 0 bases; bases outside gene matches: 1. CDR3 sequence reads: CASSPGLAGSTDTQYF. The CDR3 nucleotides read TGTGCCAGCTCACCGGGACTAGCGGGTAGCACAGATACGCAGTATTTT. The whole variable domain, remainder taken from reference TRBV18 and TRBJ2-3, is NAGVMQNPRHLVRRRGQEARLRCSPMKGHSHVYWYRQLPEEGLKFMVYLQKENIIDESGMPKERFSAEFPKEGPSILRIQQVVRGDSAAYFCASSPGLAGSTDTQYFGPGTRLTVL.

V is TRBV27 and J is TRBJ1-1; 7 bases agree with TRBD1. The CDR3 contains 15 residues. The ends lost 4 bases at V and 5 bases at J; junction bases unmatched: 10. Germline CDR1 reads MNHEY; CDR2 reads SMNVEV (reference sequence). The CDR3 protein is CASSYHTGAGTEAFF. The CDR3 region has the DNA TGTGCCAGCAGTTACCACACAGGGGCAGGTACTGAAGCTTTCTTT.

The J gene is TRBJ1-2, the V gene TRBV28; 7 bases line up with TRBD1. After removal of 5 bases from V and 4 bases from J, the junction contained 13 bases not matched to a gene. The CDR3 is 16 residues long. Germline loops: CDR1 MDHEN, CDR2 SYDVKM. The CDR3 sequence: CASSPLPGQRSYGYTF. The CDR3 DNA sequence: TGTGCCAGCAGTCCCCTCCCGGGACAGCGTTCCTATGGCTACACCTTC.

V gene TRBV5-4 combines with J gene TRBJ2-6; TRBD1 is a possible D gene (6 bases). The CDR3 spans 16 residues. Trimming stripped 3 bases from V and 3 bases from J, with 13 bases between. The germline V gene has CDR1 SGHNT and CDR2 YYREEE (reference sequence). The CDR3 region is CASSSQDSHGANVLTF. CDR3 bases: TGTGCCAGCAGCTCCCAGGACAGTCATGGGGCCAACGTCCTGACTTTC.

The gene calls are TRBV13 and TRBJ2-7; D perhaps matches TRBD2 (7 bases). The CDR3 sequence is 16 residues long. V shed 0 bases and J shed 0 bases, with 12 bases lying between them. Per germline, CDR1 PRHDT and CDR2 FYEKMQ (reference sequence). CDR3 sequence reads: CASSLGGGGSSYEQYF. CDR3 in DNA: TGTGCCAGCAGCTTAGGGGGGGGCGGGAGCTCCTACGAGCAGTACTTC.

The chain couples TRBV19 to TRBJ2-3, with 9 bases lining up with TRBD1. The CDR3 sequence is 19 residues long. V lost 3 bases to trimming and J lost 2 bases; unmatched junction nucleotides: 15. The V gene's germline CDR1 is LNHDA and CDR2 SQIVND (reference sequence). This CDR3 is CASSIPSGQGLIYTDTQYF. DNA of the CDR3: TGTGCCAGTAGTATCCCCTCGGGACAGGGACTTATATACACAGATACGCAGTATTTT.

The rearrangement uses TRBV29-1 and TRBJ1-1; TRBD1 agrees at 10 bases. CDR3 length equals 16 residues. Trimming took 4 bases from V and 4 from J; bases not matched to a gene: 12. CDR1 SQVTM and CDR2 ANQGSEA come from the germline V gene. CDR3 sequence reads: CSVVGTGEGRSTEAFF. The CDR3 DNA sequence: TGCAGCGTTGTAGGGACAGGGGAGGGTCGTAGCACTGAAGCTTTCTTT. The complete variable domain, with remaining parts taken from reference TRBV29-1 and TRBJ1-1, reads SAVISQKPSRDICQRGTSLTIQCQVDSQVTMMFWYRQQPGQSLTLIATANQGSEATYESGFVIDKFPISRPNLTFSTLTVSNMSPEDSSIYLCSVVGTGEGRSTEAFFGQGTRLTVV.

J is TRBJ2-5 and V is TRBV24-1; 11 positions match TRBD1. Germline CDR1 is KGHDR and CDR2 is SFDVKD. Losses at the gene ends were 4 bases for V and 6 bases for J; bases not matched to a gene: 9. The CDR3 has 16 amino acids. CDR3 region: CATSDARDRGRKTQYF. DNA for the CDR3: TGTGCCACCAGTGACGCTCGGGACAGGGGGAGGAAGACCCAGTACTTC.

V is TRBV18 and J is TRBJ1-3; D gene uncertain. Germline CDR1 and CDR2: KGHSH and LQKENI. This CDR3 comprises 15 residues. V shed 3 bases and J shed 7 bases, with 16 bases lying between them. Written as DNA, the CDR3 is TGTGCCAGCTCACCCGGGTCGGGGTTTAGGAACACCATATATTTT. Translated, it gives CASSPGSGFRNTIYF.

The gene calls are TRBV4-3 and TRBJ2-1, with TRBD2 matching over 8 bases. Germline values: CDR1 LGHNA, CDR2 YSLEER. This CDR3 is 17 amino acids long. Unmatched junction bases numbered 9, after V lost 0 bases and J lost 5 bases. CDR3: CASSQEGVLAAHNEQFF. The CDR3 nucleotides are TGCGCCAGCAGCCAAGAGGGGGTACTAGCGGCCCACAATGAGCAGTTCTTC.

The chain employs TRBV6-2 or TRBV6-3 and TRBJ1-2; perhaps TRBD1 as D (6 bases). CDR1 is MNHEY and CDR2 is SVGEGT in the germline V gene. Deletions cut 5 bases from V and 3 bases from J, with 13 bases between. This CDR3 spans 14 amino acids. CDR3 region: CASSKQGGDYGYTF. DNA of the CDR3: TGTGCCAGCAGTAAACAGGGAGGGGACTATGGCTACACCTTC.

CDR3 region: CASRQGATETQYF. The CDR3 DNA reads TGTGCCAGCAGACAGGGGGCCACGGAGACCCAGTACTTC. This sequence joins TRBV6-5 and TRBJ2-5, with 9 bases that match TRBD1. With 6 bases clipped from V and 5 bases from J, the junction kept 4 bases outside the gene matches. CDR3 size: 13 residues. Germline CDR1 MNHEY, CDR2 SVGAGI.

This rearrangement joins TRBV7-2 to TRBJ2-1, with D possibly TRBD2 on 5 matching bases. This CDR3 comprises 12 residues. Trimming removed 3 bases at V and 9 bases at J, with 9 bases between. Germline V CDR1 and CDR2: SGHTA, FQGNSA. The CDR3 loop reads CASSLSGGEQFF. The CDR3 DNA is TGTGCCAGCAGCTTGTCAGGAGGTGAGCAGTTCTTC. Combining the CDR3 with reference TRBV7-2 and TRBJ2-1 gives the whole variable domain GAGVSQSPSNKVTEKGKDVELRCDPISGHTALYWYRQSLGQGLEFLIYFQGNSAPDKSGLPSDRFSAERTGGSVSTLTIQRTQQEDSAVYLCASSLSGGEQFFGPGTRLTVL.

This clone has just one count. The chain joins TRBV9 to TRBJ2-5, with a possible D match to TRBD1 (5 bases). Trimming left V 4 bases short and J 2 bases short, with 12 bases between. This CDR3 region has 14 residues. Germline CDR1 is SGDLS and CDR2 is YYNGEE. CDR3 protein: CASSSRQSQETQYF. The CDR3 region has the DNA TGTGCCAGCAGCTCCCGACAGAGTCAAGAGACCCAGTACTTC.

Only one count was recorded for this clone. This chain connects TRBV24-1 to TRBJ1-5; D possibly corresponds to TRBD1 (5 bases). Trimming stripped 1 base from V and 2 bases from J, with 14 bases between. This CDR3 spans 17 amino acids. In germline, CDR1 is KGHDR, CDR2 SFDVKD. CDR3 DNA sequence: TGTGCCACCAGTGATTTATCGGACAAAGTGGGCAATCAGCCCCAGCATTTT. Protein product: CATSDLSDKVGNQPQHF.

This clone has only a few counts. This chain connects TRBV4-2 to TRBJ1-6; D is unresolved. This CDR3 is built from 14 residues. Between the trimmed V and J ends, which lost 0 bases and 7 bases, there was a span of 7 bases. The germline gives CDR1 LGHNA, CDR2 YNFKEQ. The chain's CDR3 is CASSQEQKNSPLHF. CDR3 DNA: TGTGCCAGCAGCCAAGAACAGAAGAATTCACCCCTCCACTTT.